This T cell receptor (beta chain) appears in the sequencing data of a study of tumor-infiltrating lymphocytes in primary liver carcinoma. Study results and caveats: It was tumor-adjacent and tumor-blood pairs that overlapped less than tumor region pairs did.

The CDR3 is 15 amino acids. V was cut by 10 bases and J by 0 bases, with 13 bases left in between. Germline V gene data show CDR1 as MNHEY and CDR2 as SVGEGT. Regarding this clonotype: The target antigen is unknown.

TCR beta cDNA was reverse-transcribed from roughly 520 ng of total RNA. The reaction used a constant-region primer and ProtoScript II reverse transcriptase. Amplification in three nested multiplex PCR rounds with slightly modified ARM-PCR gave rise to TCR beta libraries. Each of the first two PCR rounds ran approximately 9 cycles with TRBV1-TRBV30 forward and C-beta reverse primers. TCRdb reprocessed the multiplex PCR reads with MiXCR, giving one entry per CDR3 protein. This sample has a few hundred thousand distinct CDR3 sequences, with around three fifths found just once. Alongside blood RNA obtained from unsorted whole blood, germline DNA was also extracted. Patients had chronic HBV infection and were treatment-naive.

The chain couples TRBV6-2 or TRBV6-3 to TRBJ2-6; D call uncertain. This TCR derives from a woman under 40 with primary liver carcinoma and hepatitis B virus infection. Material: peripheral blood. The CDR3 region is CATMMGSSGANVLTF. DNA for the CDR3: TGTGCCACCATGATGGGAAGCTCTGGGGCCAACGTCCTGACTTTC.